What follows is one T cell receptor (beta chain) and its context. Its antigen is still unknown. This specimen comes from a study of glioma-infiltrating T cells after dendritic cell vaccination. Study-level information: Samples are from glioblastoma patients in Phase I and II dendritic cell vaccine trials. Autologous tumor lysate was loaded overnight onto monocyte-derived dendritic cells grown about 7 days with IL-4 and GM-CSF. General study points: The cohort had few patients with full blood and tumor sets.

The CDR3 length is 15 residues. The germline V and J ends were trimmed by 4 bases and 4 bases, with 16 bases remaining between them. In germline, CDR1 is PRHDT, CDR2 FYEKMQ (reference sequence). This table comes from immunoSEQ multiplex PCR, and its TCRdb copy is limited to in-frame clones, with some not included. The top ten clones hold 9.5% to 15% of a sample with roughly 100,000 clones, around 81% of them seen once. Sequences were derived from blood, sampled before dendritic cell vaccination. The sequence derives from a human donor with glioblastoma. The chain has TRBV13 and TRBJ1-1; a weak D match, TRBD1 (5 bases). CDR3 in amino acids: CASSYVGDGSTEAFF. Here the CDR3 DNA reads TGTGCCAGCAGCTACGTAGGGGATGGCAGCACTGAAGCTTTCTTT.